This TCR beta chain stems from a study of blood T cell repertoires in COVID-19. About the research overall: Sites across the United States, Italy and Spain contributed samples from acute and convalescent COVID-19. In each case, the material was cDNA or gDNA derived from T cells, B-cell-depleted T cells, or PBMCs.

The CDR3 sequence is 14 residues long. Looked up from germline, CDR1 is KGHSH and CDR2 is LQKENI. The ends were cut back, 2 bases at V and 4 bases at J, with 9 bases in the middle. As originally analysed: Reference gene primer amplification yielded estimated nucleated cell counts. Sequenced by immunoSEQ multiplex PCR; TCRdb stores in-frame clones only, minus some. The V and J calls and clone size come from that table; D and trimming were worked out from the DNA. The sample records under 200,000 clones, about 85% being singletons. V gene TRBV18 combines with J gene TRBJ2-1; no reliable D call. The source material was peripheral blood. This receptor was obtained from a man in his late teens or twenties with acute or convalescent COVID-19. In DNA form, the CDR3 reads TGTGCCAGCTCACCAAGGTCCGGGTACAATGAGCAGTTCTTC. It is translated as CASSPRSGYNEQFF.